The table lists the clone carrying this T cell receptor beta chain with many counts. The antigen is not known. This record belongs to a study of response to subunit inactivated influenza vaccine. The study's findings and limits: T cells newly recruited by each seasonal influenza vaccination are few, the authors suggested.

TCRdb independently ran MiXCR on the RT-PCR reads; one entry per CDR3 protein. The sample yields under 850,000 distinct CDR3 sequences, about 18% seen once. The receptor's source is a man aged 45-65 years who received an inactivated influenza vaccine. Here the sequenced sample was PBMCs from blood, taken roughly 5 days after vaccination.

The CDR3 DNA reads as TGCAGCGTTGATGGGCTAGCGGGAGGCCCCTACGAGCAGTACTTC. This encodes CSVDGLAGGPYEQYF. The chain combines TRBV29-1 with TRBJ2-7, with 11 bases matching TRBD2. Germline CDR1 SQVTM, CDR2 ANQGSEA. The CDR3 extends over 15 amino acids. Trimming took 3 bases from V and 2 from J; bases not matched to a gene: 6.